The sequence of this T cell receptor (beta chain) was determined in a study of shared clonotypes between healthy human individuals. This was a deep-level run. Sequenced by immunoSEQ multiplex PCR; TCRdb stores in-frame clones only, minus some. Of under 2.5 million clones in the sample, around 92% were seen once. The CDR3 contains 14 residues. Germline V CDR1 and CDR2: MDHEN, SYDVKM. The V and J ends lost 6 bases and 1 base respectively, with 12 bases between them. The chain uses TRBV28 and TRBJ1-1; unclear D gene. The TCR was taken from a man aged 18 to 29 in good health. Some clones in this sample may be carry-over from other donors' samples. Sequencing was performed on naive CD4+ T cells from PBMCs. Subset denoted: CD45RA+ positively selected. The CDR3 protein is CASSSATPNTEAFF. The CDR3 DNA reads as TGTGCCAGCAGCTCGGCGACCCCGAACACTGAAGCTTTCTTT.